Sequencing of this T cell receptor beta chain was carried out in a study of vaccination and CD4 T cells after COVID-19. Sequencing of cultured CD4+ T cell DNA used the Oncomine TCR Beta short-read assay. TCRdb reanalysed the PCR reads using MiXCR and keeps one entry per CDR3 protein. This table has around 12,000 distinct CDR3 sequences, roughly 44% appearing once. There are a few counts of this clonotype. Its specificity is not known. Treatment here: roughly ten-day PBMC culture with coronavirus spike peptide pools or control peptides (ViraFEST assay). The CDR3 spans 14 residues. CDR1 is MDHEN, CDR2 SYDVKM, per germline. V dropped 7 bases and J dropped 8; count of bases not matched to a gene: 8.

The source material was cultured CD4+ T cells from blood, sampled after SARS-CoV-2 vaccination. The source is a human donor with COVID-19. The chain couples TRBV28 to TRBJ1-4, with 9 bases matching TRBD1. DNA of the CDR3: TGTGCCAGCACCATGGACAGGGGAGCCGAAAAACTGTTTTTT. This codes for CASTMDRGAEKLFF.